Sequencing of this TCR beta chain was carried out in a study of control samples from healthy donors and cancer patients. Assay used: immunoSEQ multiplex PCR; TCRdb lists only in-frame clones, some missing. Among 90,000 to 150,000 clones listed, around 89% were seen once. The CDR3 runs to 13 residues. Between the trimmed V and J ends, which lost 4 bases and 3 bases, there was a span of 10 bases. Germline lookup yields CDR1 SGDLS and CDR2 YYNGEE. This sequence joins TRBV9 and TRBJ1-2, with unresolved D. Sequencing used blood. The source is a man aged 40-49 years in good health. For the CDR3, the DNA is TGTGCCAGCAGCCTGATGGATGACTATGGCTACACCTTC. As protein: CASSLMDDYGYTF.